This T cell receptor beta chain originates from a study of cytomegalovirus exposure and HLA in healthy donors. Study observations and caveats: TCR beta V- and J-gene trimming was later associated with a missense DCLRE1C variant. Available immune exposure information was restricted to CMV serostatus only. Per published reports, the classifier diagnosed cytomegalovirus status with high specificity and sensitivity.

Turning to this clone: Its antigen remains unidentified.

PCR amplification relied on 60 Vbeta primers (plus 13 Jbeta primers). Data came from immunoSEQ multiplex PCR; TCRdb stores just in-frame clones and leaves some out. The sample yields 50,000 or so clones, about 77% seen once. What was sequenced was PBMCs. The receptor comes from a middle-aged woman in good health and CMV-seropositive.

The CDR3 loop is CASSQDRNNSPLHF. The CDR3 nucleotides read TGTGCCAGCAGCCAAGACAGGAATAATTCACCCCTCCACTTT. This chain uses TRBV4-2 with TRBJ1-6; no clear D. Germline CDR1 and CDR2: LGHNA and YNFKEQ. The CDR3 covers 14 residues. V was pared by 0 bases and J by 5 bases, with 5 bases between.